This T cell receptor beta chain appears in the sequencing data of a study of blood T cell repertoires in COVID-19. In the original processing: Scientists estimated how many nucleated cells there were by amplifying reference gene primers. TCRdb's table, derived via immunoSEQ multiplex PCR, lists solely in-frame clones and lacks some. Clonal size and the V and J genes are those of that table, whereas D and trimming came from the DNA. The table shows 220,000 or so clones, with 65% to 85% occurring only once. Recruitment covered roughly 24 US areas and drew participants whose ages spanned about 18 to 90 years. Before being deemed recovered, Cohort 3 donors had two negative PCRs, clearance, or symptom resolution. The sequence was collected from a woman in her sixties who had recovered from COVID-19. Input material: PBMCs or T cells enriched from blood (not recorded which).

The CDR3 here is CASSVYGTSGRVDEQFF. Here the CDR3 DNA reads TGTGCCAGCAGCGTATACGGGACTAGCGGGAGGGTAGATGAGCAGTTCTTC. The chain joins TRBV9 to TRBJ2-1, with 16 bases identical to TRBD2. Per germline, CDR1 SGDLS and CDR2 YYNGEE. The J segment lost 8 bases and the V segment lost 1 base, leaving 6 bases of the junction unmatched. The CDR3 totals 17 residues.